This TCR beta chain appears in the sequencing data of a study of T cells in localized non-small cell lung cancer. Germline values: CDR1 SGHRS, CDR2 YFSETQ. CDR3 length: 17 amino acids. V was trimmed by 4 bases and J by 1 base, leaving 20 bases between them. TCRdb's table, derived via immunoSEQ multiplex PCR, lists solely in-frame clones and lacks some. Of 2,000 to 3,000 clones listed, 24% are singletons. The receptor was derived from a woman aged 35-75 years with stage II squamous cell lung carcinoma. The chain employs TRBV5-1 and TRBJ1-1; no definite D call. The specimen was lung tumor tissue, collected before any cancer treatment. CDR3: CASSQDSGSWGNTEAFF. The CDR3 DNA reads TGCGCCAGCAGCCAAGATTCGGGGTCCTGGGGGAACACTGAAGCTTTCTTT. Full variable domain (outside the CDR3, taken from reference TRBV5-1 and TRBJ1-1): KAGVTQTPRYLIKTRGQQVTLSCSPISGHRSVSWYQQTPGQGLQFLFEYFSETQRNKGNFPGRFSGRQFSNSRSEMNVSTLELGDSALYLCASSQDSGSWGNTEAFFGQGTRLTVV.